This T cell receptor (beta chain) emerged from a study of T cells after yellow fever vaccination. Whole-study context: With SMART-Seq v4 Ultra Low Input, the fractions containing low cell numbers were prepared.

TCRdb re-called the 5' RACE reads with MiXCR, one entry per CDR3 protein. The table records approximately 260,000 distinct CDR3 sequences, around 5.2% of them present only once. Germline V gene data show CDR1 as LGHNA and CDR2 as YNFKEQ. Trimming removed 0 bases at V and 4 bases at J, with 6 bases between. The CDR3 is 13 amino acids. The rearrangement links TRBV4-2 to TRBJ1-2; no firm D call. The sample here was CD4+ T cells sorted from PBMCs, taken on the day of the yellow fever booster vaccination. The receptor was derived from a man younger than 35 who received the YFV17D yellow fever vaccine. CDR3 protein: CASSQEGSYGYTF. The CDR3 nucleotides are TGTGCCAGCAGCCAAGAAGGAAGCTATGGCTACACCTTC.